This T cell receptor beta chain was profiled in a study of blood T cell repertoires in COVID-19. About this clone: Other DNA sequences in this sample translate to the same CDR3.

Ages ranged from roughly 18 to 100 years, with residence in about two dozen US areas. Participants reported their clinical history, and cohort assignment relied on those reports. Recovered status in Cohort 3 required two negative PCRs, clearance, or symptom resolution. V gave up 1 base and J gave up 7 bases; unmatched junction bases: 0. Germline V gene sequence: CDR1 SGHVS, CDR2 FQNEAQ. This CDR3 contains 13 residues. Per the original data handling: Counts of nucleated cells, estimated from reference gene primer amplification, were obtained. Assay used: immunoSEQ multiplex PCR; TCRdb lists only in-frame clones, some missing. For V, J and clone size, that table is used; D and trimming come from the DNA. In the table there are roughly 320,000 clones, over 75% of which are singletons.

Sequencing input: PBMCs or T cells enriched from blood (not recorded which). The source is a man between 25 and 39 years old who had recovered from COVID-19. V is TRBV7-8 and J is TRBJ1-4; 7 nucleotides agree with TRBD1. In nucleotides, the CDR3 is TGTGCCAGCAGCTTAGACAGGGGTGAAAAACTGTTTTTT. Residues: CASSLDRGEKLFF.